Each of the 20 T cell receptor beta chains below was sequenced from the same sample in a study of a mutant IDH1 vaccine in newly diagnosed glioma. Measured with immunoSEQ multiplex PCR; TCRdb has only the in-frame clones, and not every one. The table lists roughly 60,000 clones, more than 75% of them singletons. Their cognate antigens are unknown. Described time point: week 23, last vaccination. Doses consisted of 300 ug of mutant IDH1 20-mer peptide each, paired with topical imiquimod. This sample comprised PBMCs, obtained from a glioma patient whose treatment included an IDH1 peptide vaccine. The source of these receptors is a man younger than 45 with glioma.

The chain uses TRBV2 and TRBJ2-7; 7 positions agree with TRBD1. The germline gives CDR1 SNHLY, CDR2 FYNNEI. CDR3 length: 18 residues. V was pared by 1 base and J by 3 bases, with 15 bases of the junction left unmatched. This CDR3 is CASSEEPGTALGHYEQYF. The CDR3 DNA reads TGTGCCAGCAGTGAAGAGCCCGGGACAGCCCTGGGGCACTACGAGCAGTACTTC.

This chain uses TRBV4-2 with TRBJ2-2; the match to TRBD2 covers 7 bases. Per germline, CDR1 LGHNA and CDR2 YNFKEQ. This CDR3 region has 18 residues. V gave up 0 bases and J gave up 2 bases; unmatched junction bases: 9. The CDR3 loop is CASSQDGAGEPNTGELFF. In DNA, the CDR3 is TGTGCCAGCAGCCAAGATGGGGCGGGGGAGCCTAACACCGGGGAGCTGTTTTTT.

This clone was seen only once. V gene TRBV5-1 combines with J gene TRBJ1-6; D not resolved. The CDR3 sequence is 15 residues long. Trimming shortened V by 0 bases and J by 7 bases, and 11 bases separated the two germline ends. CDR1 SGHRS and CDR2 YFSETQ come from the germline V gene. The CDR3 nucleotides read TGCGCCAGCAGCTTGGCCGCAGAAGAAAATTCACCCCTCCACTTT. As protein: CASSLAAEENSPLHF. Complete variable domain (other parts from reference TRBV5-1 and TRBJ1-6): KAGVTQTPRYLIKTRGQQVTLSCSPISGHRSVSWYQQTPGQGLQFLFEYFSETQRNKGNFPGRFSGRQFSNSRSEMNVSTLELGDSALYLCASSLAAEENSPLHFGNGTRLTVT.

CDR3 in amino acids: CASSPPQGQERDGYTF. DNA for the CDR3: TGTGCCAGCTCACCACCTCAAGGACAGGAAAGGGATGGCTACACCTTC. The chain has TRBV18 and TRBJ1-2; TRBD1 aligns across 7 bases. With V trimmed by 0 bases and J by 6 bases, 10 bases remained unmatched. The CDR3 covers 16 residues. Germline V lookup: CDR1 KGHSH, CDR2 LQKENI. The complete variable domain, with remaining parts taken from reference TRBV18 and TRBJ1-2, reads NAGVMQNPRHLVRRRGQEARLRCSPMKGHSHVYWYRQLPEEGLKFMVYLQKENIIDESGMPKERFSAEFPKEGPSILRIQQVVRGDSAAYFCASSPPQGQERDGYTFGSGTRLTVV.

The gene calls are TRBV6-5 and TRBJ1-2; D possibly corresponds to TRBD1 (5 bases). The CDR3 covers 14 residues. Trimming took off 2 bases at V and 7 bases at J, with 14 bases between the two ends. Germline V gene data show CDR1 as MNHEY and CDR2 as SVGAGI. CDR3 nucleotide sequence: TGTGCCAGCAGTTACCAGTTAGGGGTAGGTGGCTACACCTTC. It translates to CASSYQLGVGGYTF.

The CDR3 here is CASSPSGTLNTEAFF. CDR3 in DNA: TGTGCCAGCAGCCCATCCGGGACACTGAACACTGAAGCTTTCTTT. V usage is TRBV11-2 and J usage is TRBJ1-1; the D gene is possibly TRBD1 (6 bases). Germline V gives CDR1 SGHAT, CDR2 FQNNGV. Trimming stripped 5 bases from V and 0 bases from J, with 13 bases between. CDR3 length: 15 residues.

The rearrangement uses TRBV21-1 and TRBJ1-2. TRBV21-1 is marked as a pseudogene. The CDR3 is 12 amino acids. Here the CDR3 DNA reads TGTGCCAGCAGCAAAGGACACTATGGCTACACCTTC. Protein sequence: CASSKGHYGYTF.

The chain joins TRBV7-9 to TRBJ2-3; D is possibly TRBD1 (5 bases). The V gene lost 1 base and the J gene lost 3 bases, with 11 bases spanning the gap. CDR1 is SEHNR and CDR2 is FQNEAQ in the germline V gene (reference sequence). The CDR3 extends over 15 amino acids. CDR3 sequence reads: CASSLGYSGTDTQYF. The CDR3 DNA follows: TGTGCCAGCAGCTTAGGGTATTCAGGGACAGATACGCAGTATTTT.

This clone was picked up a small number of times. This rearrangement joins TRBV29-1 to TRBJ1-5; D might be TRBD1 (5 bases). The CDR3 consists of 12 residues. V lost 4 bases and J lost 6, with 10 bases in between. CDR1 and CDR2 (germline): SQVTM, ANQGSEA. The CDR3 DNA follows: TGCAGCGTTGGGGGCGGCAGTCAGCCCCAGCATTTT. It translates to CSVGGGSQPQHF.

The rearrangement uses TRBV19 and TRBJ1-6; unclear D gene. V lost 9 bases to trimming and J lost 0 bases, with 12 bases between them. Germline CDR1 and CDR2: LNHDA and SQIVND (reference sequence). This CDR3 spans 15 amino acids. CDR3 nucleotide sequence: TGTGCCAGCCAAGAGTTAGGCTCCTATAATTCACCCCTCCACTTT. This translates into CASQELGSYNSPLHF.

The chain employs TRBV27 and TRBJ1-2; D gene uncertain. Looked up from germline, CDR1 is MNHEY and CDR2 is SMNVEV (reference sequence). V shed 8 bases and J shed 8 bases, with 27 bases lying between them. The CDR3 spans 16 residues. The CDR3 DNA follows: TGTGCCAGCGGCCCGACAAGCAGGTACGGAAAGGTCGGCTACACCTTC. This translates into CASGPTSRYGKVGYTF.

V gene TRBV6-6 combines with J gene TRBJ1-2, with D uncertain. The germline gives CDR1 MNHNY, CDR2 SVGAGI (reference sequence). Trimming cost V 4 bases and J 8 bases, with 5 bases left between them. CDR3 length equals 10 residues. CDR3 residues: CASSSAGYTF. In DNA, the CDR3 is TGTGCCAGCAGTTCAGCCGGCTACACCTTC.

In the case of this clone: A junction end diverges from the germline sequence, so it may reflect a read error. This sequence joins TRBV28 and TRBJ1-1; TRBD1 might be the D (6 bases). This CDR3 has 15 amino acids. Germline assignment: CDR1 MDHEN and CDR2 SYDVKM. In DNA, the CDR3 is TGTGCCAGCAGAGAGGGGGGGGGACCGAGGACTGAAGGTTTCTTT. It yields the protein CASREGGGPRTEGFF. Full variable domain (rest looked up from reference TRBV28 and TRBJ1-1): DVKVTQSSRYLVKRTGEKVFLECVQDMDHENMFWYRQDPGLGLRLIYFSYDVKMKEKGDIPEGYSVSREKKERFSLILESASTNQTSMYLCASREGGGPRTEGFFGQGTRLTVV.

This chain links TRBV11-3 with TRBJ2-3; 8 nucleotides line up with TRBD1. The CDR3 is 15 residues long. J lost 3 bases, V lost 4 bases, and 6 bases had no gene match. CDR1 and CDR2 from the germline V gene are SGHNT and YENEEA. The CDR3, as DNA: TGTGCCAGCAGCTCCGGACAGGGATGGACAGATACGCAGTATTTT. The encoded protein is CASSSGQGWTDTQYF.

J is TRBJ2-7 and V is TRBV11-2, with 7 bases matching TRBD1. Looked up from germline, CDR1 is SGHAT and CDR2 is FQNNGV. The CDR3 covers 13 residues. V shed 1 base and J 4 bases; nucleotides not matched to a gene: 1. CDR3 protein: CASSLADRYEQYF. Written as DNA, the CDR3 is TGTGCCAGCAGCTTAGCGGACAGGTACGAGCAGTACTTC.

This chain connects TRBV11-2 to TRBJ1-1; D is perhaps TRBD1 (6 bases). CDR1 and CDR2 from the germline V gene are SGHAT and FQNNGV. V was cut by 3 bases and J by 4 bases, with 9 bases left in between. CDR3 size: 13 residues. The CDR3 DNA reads TGTGCCAGCAGCTTCGGGGGGGCCACTGAAGCTTTCTTT. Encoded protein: CASSFGGATEAFF.

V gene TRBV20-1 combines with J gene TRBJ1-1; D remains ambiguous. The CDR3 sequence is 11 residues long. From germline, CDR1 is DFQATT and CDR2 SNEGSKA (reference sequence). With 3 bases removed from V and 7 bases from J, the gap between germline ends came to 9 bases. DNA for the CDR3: TGCAGTGCTAGCGGCAGGAGTGAAGCTTTCTTT. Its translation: CSASGRSEAFF.

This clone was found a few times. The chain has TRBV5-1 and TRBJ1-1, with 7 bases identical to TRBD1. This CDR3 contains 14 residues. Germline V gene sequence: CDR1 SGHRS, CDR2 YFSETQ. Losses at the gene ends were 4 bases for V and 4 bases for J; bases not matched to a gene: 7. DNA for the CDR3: TGCGCCAGCAGCCATCCTGACAGGGCCACTGAAGCTTTCTTT. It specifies CASSHPDRATEAFF.

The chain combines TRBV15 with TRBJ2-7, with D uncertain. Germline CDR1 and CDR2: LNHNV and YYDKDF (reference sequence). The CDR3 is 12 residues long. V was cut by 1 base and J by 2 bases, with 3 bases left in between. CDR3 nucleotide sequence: TGTGCCACCAGCAGAGTCACCTACGAGCAGTACTTC. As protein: CATSRVTYEQYF.

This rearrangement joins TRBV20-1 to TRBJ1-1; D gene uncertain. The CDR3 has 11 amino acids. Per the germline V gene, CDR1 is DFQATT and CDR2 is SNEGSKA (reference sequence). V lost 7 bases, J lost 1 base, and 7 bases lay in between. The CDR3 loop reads CSVAGNTEAFF. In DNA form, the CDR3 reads TGCAGTGTGGCGGGGAACACTGAAGCTTTCTTT.